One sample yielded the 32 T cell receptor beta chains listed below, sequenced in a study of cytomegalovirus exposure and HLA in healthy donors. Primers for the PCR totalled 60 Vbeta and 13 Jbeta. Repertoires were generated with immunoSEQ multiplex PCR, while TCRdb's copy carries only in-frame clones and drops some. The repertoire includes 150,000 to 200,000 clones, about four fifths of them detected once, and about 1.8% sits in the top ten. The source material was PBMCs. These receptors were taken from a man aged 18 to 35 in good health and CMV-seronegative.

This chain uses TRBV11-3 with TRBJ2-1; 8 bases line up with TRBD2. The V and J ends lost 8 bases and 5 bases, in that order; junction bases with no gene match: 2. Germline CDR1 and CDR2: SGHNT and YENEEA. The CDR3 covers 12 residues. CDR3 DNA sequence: TGTGCCAGCCAGGGACTAGACAATGAGCAGTTCTTC. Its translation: CASQGLDNEQFF.

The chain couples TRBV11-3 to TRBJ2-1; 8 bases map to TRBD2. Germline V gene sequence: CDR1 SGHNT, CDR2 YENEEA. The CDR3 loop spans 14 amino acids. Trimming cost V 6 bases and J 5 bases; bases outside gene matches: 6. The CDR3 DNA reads TGTGCCAGCAGTCCGAGGACTAGCCACAATGAGCAGTTCTTC. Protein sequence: CASSPRTSHNEQFF.

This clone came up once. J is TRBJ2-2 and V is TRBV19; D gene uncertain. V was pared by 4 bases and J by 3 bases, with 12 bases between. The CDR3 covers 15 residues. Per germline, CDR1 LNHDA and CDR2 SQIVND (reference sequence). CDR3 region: CASSTYYRYTGELFF. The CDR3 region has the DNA TGTGCCAGTAGTACCTACTACCGGTACACCGGGGAGCTGTTTTTT.

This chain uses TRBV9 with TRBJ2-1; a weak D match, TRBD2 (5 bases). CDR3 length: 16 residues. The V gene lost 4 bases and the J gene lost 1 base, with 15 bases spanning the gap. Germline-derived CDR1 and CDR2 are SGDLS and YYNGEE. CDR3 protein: CASSPRPAVSYNEQFF. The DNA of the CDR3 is TGTGCCAGCAGCCCCCGCCCAGCGGTTTCCTACAATGAGCAGTTCTTC.

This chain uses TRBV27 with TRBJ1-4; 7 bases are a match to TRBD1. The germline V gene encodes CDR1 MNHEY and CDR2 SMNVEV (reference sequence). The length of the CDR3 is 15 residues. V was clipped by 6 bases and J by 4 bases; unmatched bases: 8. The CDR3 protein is CASRAEGAVNEKLFF. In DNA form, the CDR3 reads TGTGCCAGCAGGGCGGAGGGGGCGGTTAATGAAAAACTGTTTTTT.

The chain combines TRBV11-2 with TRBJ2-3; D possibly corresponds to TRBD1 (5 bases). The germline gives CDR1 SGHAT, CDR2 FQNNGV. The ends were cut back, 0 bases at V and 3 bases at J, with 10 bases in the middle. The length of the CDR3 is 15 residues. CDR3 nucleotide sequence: TGTGCCAGCAGCTTAGAAGGGGCTCGGACAGATACGCAGTATTTT. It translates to CASSLEGARTDTQYF.

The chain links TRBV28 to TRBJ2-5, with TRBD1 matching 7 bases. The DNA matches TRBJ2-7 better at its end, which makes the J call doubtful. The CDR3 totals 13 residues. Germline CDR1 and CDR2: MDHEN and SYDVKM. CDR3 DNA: TGTGCCAGCAGTTTGGGACAGCACTACGAGCAGTACTTC. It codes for CASSLGQHYEQYF.

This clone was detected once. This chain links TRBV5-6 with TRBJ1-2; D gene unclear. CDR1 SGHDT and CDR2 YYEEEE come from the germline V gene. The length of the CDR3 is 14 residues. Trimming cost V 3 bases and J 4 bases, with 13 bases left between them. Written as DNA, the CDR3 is TGTGCCAGCAGCTCCCCTGCCAGGATCTATGGCTACACCTTC. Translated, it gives CASSSPARIYGYTF.

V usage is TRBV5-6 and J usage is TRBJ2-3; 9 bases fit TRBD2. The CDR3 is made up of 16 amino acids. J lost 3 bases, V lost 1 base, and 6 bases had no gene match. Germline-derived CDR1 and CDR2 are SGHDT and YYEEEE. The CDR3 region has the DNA TGTGCCAGCAGCTTGTTGTTAGCGGGGGTGACAGATACGCAGTATTTT. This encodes CASSLLLAGVTDTQYF.

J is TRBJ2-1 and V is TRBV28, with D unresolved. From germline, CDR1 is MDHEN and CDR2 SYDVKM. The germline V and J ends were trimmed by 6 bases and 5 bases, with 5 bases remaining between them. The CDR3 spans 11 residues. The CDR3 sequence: CASRDNNEQFF. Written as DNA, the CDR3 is TGTGCCAGCAGAGACAACAATGAGCAGTTCTTC.

CDR3 sequence reads: CASSASGRALETQYF. As DNA, the CDR3 is TGTGCCAGCAGTGCTAGCGGGAGGGCTTTGGAGACCCAGTACTTC. This chain uses TRBV6-5 with TRBJ2-5, with 12 bases fitting TRBD2. CDR3 length: 15 residues. The V gene's germline CDR1 is MNHEY and CDR2 SVGAGI. Trimming cost V 5 bases and J 5 bases; bases outside gene matches: 6.

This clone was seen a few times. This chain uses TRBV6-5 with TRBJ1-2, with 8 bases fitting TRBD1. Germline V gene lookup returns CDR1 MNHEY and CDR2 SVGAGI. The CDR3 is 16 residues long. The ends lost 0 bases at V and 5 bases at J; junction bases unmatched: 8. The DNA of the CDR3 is TGTGCCAGCAGTTACTCAGGACAGGGCACATTTTATGGCTACACCTTC. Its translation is CASSYSGQGTFYGYTF.

The CDR3 region has the DNA TGCGCCAGCAGCTTGGCCAGGACAAGCAAAGGAGAGACCCAGTACTTC. Protein: CASSLARTSKGETQYF. The chain couples TRBV5-1 to TRBJ2-5; D perhaps matches TRBD1 (5 bases). CDR1 is SGHRS and CDR2 is YFSETQ in the germline V gene. V was pared by 0 bases and J by 4 bases, with 16 bases between. CDR3 length equals 16 residues. Variable domain in full (rest from reference TRBV5-1 and TRBJ2-5): KAGVTQTPRYLIKTRGQQVTLSCSPISGHRSVSWYQQTPGQGLQFLFEYFSETQRNKGNFPGRFSGRQFSNSRSEMNVSTLELGDSALYLCASSLARTSKGETQYFGPGTRLLVL.

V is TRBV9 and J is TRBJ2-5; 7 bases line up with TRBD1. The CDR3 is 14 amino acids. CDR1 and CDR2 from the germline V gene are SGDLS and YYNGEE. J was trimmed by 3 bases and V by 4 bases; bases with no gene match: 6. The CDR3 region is CASSITGTEETQYF. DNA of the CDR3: TGTGCCAGCAGCATCACCGGGACAGAAGAGACCCAGTACTTC.

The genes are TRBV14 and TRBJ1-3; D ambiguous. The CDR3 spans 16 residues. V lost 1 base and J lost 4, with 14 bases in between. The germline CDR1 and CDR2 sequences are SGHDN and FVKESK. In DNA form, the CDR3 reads TGTGCCAGCAGCCAAGTATGGGGAGTAGGAGGAAACACCATATATTTT. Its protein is CASSQVWGVGGNTIYF.

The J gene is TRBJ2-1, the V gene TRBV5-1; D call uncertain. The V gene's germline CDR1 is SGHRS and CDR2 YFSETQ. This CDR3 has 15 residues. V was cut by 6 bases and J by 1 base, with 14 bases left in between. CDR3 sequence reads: CASIRSGPSYNEQFF. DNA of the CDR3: TGCGCCAGCATCCGAAGTGGGCCGTCCTACAATGAGCAGTTCTTC.

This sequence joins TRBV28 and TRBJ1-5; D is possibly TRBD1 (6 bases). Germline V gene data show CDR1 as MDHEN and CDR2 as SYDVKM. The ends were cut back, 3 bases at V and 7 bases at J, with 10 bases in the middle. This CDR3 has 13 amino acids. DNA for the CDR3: TGTGCCAGCAGTTTGGGGGGGCTGCAGCCCCAGCATTTT. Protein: CASSLGGLQPQHF.

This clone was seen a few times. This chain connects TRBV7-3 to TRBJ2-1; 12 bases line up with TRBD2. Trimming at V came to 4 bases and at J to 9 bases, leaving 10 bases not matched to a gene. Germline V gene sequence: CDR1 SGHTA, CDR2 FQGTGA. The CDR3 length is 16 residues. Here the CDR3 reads CASSSDPGLAGSEQFF. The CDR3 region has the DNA TGTGCCAGCAGCTCCGACCCCGGACTAGCGGGATCTGAGCAGTTCTTC.

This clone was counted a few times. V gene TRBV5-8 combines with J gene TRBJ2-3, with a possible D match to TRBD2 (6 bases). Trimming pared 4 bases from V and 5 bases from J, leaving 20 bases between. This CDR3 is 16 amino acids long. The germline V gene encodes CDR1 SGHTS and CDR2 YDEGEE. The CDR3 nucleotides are TGTGCCAGCAGCACCCGCACTCGACCGGGAGAAGATACGCAGTATTTT. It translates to CASSTRTRPGEDTQYF.

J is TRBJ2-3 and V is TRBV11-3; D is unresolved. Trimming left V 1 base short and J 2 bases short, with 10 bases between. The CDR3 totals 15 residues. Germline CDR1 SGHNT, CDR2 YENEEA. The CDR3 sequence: CASSLAGVNTDTQYF. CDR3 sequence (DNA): TGTGCCAGCAGCTTAGCGGGTGTGAACACAGATACGCAGTATTTT.

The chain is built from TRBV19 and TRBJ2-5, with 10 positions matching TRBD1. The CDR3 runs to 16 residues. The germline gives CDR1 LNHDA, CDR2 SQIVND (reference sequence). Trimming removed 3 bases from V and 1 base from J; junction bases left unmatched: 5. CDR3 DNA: TGTGCCAGTAGTATGCTCGGGACAGGGGCCCAAGAGACCCAGTACTTC. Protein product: CASSMLGTGAQETQYF. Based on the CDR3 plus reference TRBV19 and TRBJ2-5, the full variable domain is DGGITQSPKYLFRKEGQNVTLSCEQNLNHDAMYWYRQDPGQGLRLIYYSQIVNDFQKGDIAEGYSVSREKKESFPLTVTSAQKNPTAFYLCASSMLGTGAQETQYFGPGTRLLVL.

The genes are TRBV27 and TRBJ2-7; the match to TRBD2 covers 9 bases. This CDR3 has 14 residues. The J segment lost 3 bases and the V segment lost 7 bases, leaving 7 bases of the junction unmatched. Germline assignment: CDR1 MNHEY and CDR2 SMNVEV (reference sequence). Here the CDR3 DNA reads TGTGCCAGCAAGGCGGGAGGGGATTTCTACGAGCAGTACTTC. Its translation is CASKAGGDFYEQYF.

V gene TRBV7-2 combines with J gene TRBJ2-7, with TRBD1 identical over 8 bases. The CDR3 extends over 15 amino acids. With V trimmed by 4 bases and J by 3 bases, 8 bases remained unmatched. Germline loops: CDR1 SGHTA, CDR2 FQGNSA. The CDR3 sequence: CASSSQGAGIYEQYF. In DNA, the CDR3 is TGTGCCAGCAGCTCCCAGGGGGCGGGCATCTACGAGCAGTACTTC.

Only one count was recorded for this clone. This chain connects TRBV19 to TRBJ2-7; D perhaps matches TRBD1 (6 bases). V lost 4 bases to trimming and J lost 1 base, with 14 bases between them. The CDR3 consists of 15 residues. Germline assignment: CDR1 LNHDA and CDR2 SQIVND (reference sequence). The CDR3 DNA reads TGTGCCAGTAGTACATTTTTAGGGGGATCCTACGAGCAGTACTTC. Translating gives CASSTFLGGSYEQYF.

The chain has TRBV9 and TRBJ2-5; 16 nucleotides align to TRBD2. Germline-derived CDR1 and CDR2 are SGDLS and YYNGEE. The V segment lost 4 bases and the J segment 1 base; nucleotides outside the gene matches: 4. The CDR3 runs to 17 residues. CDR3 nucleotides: TGTGCCAGCAGCCTAGGGACTAGCGGGAGGGTCCAAGAGACCCAGTACTTC. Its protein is CASSLGTSGRVQETQYF.

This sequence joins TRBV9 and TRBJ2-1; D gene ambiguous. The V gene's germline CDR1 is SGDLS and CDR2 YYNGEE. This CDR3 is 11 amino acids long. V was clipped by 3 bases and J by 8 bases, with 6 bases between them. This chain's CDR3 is CASSAEYEQFF. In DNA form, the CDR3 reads TGTGCCAGCAGCGCAGAATATGAGCAGTTCTTC.

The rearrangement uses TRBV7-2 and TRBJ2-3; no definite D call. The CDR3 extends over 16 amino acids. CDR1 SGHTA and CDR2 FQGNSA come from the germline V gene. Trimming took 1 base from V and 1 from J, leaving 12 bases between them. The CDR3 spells CASSLGLQRGTDTQYF. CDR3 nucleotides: TGTGCCAGCAGCTTAGGGCTGCAGCGAGGCACAGATACGCAGTATTTT.

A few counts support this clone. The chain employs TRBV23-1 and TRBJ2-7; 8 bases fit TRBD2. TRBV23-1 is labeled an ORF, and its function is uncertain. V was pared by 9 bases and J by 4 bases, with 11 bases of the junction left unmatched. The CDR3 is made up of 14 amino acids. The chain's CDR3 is CASPAGTSPYEQYF. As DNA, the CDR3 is TGCGCCAGTCCCGCCGGGACTAGTCCATACGAGCAGTACTTC.

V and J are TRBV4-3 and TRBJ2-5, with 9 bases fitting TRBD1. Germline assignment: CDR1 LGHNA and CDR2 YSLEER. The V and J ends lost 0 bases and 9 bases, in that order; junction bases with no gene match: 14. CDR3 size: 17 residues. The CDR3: CASSQELETGGCWPQYF. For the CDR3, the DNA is TGCGCCAGCAGCCAAGAGTTAGAGACAGGGGGGTGTTGGCCCCAGTACTTC.

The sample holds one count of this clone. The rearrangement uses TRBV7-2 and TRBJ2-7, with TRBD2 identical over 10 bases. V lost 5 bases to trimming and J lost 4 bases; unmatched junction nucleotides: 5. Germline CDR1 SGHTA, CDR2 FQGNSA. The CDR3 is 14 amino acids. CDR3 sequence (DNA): TGTGCCAGCAGCGCGTCTAGCGGGAGTTACGAGCAGTACTTC. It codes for CASSASSGSYEQYF.

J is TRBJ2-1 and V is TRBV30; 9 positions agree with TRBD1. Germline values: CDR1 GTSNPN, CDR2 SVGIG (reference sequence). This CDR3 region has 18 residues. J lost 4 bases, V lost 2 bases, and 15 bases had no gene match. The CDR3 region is CAWSQSGTGSILYNEQFF. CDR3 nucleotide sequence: TGTGCCTGGAGTCAAAGCGGGACAGGGAGTATTTTGTACAATGAGCAGTTCTTC.

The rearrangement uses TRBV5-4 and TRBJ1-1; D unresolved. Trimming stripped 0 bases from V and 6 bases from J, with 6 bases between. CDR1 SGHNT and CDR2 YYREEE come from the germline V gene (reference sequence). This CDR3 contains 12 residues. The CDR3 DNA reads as TGTGCCAGCAGCTTGGGTATAGCTGAAGCTTTCTTT. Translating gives CASSLGIAEAFF. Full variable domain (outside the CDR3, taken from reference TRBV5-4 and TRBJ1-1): ETGVTQSPTHLIKTRGQQVTLRCSSQSGHNTVSWYQQALGQGPQFIFQYYREEENGRGNFPPRFSGLQFPNYSSELNVNALELDDSALYLCASSLGIAEAFFGQGTRLTVV.